The 32 T cell receptor beta chains reported below all come from one sample, sequenced in a study of T-cell memory formation after mild COVID-19. TCRdb passed the 5' RACE reads through MiXCR, listing each CDR3 protein once. Of 250,000 to 350,000 distinct CDR3 sequences in the sample, roughly 21% were seen once. The sample taken for sequencing was PBMCs or a T cell subset sorted from them (not recorded which). The receptors derive from a man aged 18 to 35 who had mild COVID-19 (a few samples of this study predate the infection). Cell type and time point are not known.

The J gene is TRBJ2-3, the V gene TRBV7-6; D gene uncertain. The CDR3 consists of 13 residues. Germline assignment: CDR1 SGHVS and CDR2 FNYEAQ. V lost 3 bases and J lost 4, with 8 bases in between. CDR3 in DNA: TGTGCCAGCAGCTTTCCCCACCCAGATACGCAGTATTTT. This gives the protein CASSFPHPDTQYF.

The rearrangement links TRBV4-3 to TRBJ2-3, with 10 bases matching TRBD2. V lost 0 bases, J lost 3 bases, and 12 bases stayed unmatched. This CDR3 region has 19 residues. CDR1 LGHNA and CDR2 YSLEER come from the germline V gene. In nucleotides, the CDR3 is TGCGCCAGCAGCCAAGATCCCCCCGCTAGCGGGGGTGTGACAGATACGCAGTATTTT. Amino acids: CASSQDPPASGGVTDTQYF.

This chain joins TRBV7-6 and TRBJ2-7; 8 nucleotides align to TRBD2. Germline V gives CDR1 SGHVS, CDR2 FNYEAQ. The CDR3 is 14 residues long. V lost 5 bases to trimming and J lost 5 bases; unmatched junction nucleotides: 8. CDR3 amino acids: CASSLRGGRDEQYV. CDR3 coding DNA: TGTGCCAGCAGCCTACGGGGGGGCAGGGACGAGCAGTACGTC.

The table lists this clonotype with a few counts. This chain joins TRBV7-9 and TRBJ1-1; TRBD1 is a possible D gene (5 bases). Germline assignment: CDR1 SEHNR and CDR2 FQNEAQ (reference sequence). This CDR3 has 11 residues. V gave up 8 bases and J gave up 8 bases, with 12 bases separating them. CDR3 sequence (DNA): TGTGCCAGCGGACAACCTTACGAAGCTTTCTTT. Translation: CASGQPYEAFF.

The rearrangement joins TRBV12-3 or TRBV12-4 to TRBJ1-5, with a possible D match to TRBD1 (6 bases). V was shortened by 6 bases and J by 2 bases, with 8 bases between the two germline ends. The CDR3 length is 13 residues. This CDR3 is CASSGGGNQPQHF. CDR3 in DNA: TGTGCCAGCAGCGGGGGCGGCAATCAGCCCCAGCATTTT.

This clonotype was observed a few times. V gene TRBV28 combines with J gene TRBJ1-1; TRBD1 matches at 7 bases. The CDR3 is 15 residues long. Unmatched junction bases numbered 11, after V lost 5 bases and J lost 5 bases. CDR1 MDHEN and CDR2 SYDVKM come from the germline V gene. The CDR3, as DNA: TGTGCCAGCAGTCCACCCAGGGGGTTAAAGACTGAAGCTTTCTTT. Translating gives CASSPPRGLKTEAFF. The full variable domain, its missing parts supplied by reference TRBV28 and TRBJ1-1, is DVKVTQSSRYLVKRTGEKVFLECVQDMDHENMFWYRQDPGLGLRLIYFSYDVKMKEKGDIPEGYSVSREKKERFSLILESASTNQTSMYLCASSPPRGLKTEAFFGQGTRLTVV.

The CDR3 loop reads CASSYSGGSRLSTDTQYF. The CDR3 coding sequence is TGTGCCAGCAGTTACTCAGGGGGGTCCCGTCTTAGCACAGATACGCAGTATTTT. The chain joins TRBV6-5 to TRBJ2-3; D possibly uses TRBD1 or TRBD2 (6 bases each). The CDR3 sequence is 18 residues long. V shed 0 bases and J shed 0 bases, with 16 bases lying between them. CDR1 is MNHEY and CDR2 is SVGAGI in the germline V gene.

The table lists this clonotype with a few counts. The CDR3 DNA reads TGTGCCAGCAGTTACTCGGGGCAGTCCTATGGCTACACCTTC. Protein: CASSYSGQSYGYTF. The genes are TRBV6-6 and TRBJ1-2; a possible D gene is TRBD1 (5 bases). The CDR3 length is 14 residues. Trimming took off 0 bases at V and 4 bases at J, with 9 bases between the two ends. Germline V lookup: CDR1 MNHNY, CDR2 SVGAGI (reference sequence).

J is TRBJ2-1 and V is TRBV7-9, with D uncertain. The CDR3 has 16 residues. Germline V CDR1 and CDR2: SEHNR, FQNEAQ (reference sequence). Trimming cost V 2 bases and J 0 bases, with 11 bases left between them. CDR3 in DNA: TGTGCCAGCAGCTTACTGGGGATCAGCTCCTACAATGAGCAGTTCTTC. It specifies CASSLLGISSYNEQFF. Complete variable domain (other parts from reference TRBV7-9 and TRBJ2-1): DTGVSQNPRHKITKRGQNVTFRCDPISEHNRLYWYRQTLGQGPEFLTYFQNEAQLEKSRLLSDRFSAERPKGSFSTLEIQRTEQGDSAMYLCASSLLGISSYNEQFFGPGTRLTVL.

The V call is TRBV20-1, the J call TRBJ1-4; no clear D. The V end was cut by 5 bases, the J end by 5 bases, with 3 bases between. Germline CDR1 DFQATT, CDR2 SNEGSKA (reference sequence). This CDR3 contains 10 residues. CDR3 in DNA: TGCAGTGCTGGAAATGAAAAACTGTTTTTT. It codes for CSAGNEKLFF.

The chain joins TRBV5-4 to TRBJ2-3; 9 bases agree with TRBD2. The germline V gene has CDR1 SGHNT and CDR2 YYREEE (reference sequence). The length of the CDR3 is 14 residues. V shed 3 bases, J shed 4 bases, and the junction held 3 bases outside the gene matches. In nucleotides, the CDR3 is TGTGCCAGCAGCTCGTTAGCGGGGGCAGATACGCAGTATTTT. Its translation is CASSSLAGADTQYF.

The chain couples TRBV6-1 to TRBJ1-2, with 11 bases matching TRBD1. This CDR3 is built from 15 residues. Germline assignment: CDR1 MNHNS and CDR2 SASEGT. After removal of 4 bases from V and 4 bases from J, the junction contained 5 bases not matched to a gene. The CDR3 loop reads CASSVGQGAGYGYTF. In DNA, the CDR3 is TGTGCCAGCAGTGTAGGACAGGGGGCTGGCTATGGCTACACCTTC.

The chain uses TRBV6-6 and TRBJ2-7; the D is unclear. Germline V gene lookup returns CDR1 MNHNY and CDR2 SVGAGI (reference sequence). Trimming took 2 bases from V and 4 from J, leaving 6 bases between them. The CDR3 loop spans 12 amino acids. The CDR3 DNA is TGTGCCAGCAGTTACCAGTATTACGAGCAGTACTTC. This translates into CASSYQYYEQYF.

V and J are TRBV7-6 and TRBJ1-6, with 8 bases lining up with TRBD1. The CDR3 sequence is 14 residues long. Looked up from germline, CDR1 is SGHVS and CDR2 is FNYEAQ. The J segment lost 8 bases and the V segment lost 4 bases, leaving 4 bases of the junction unmatched. The CDR3 sequence: CASSSGQDYSPLHF. The CDR3 DNA sequence: TGTGCCAGCAGCTCGGGACAGGATTATTCACCCCTCCACTTT. Full variable domain (remainder filled in from reference TRBV7-6 and TRBJ1-6): GAGVSQSPRYKVTKRGQDVALRCDPISGHVSLYWYRQALGQGPEFLTYFNYEAQQDKSGLPNDRFSAERPEGSISTLTIQRTEQRDSAMYRCASSSGQDYSPLHFGNGTRLTVT.

The chain uses TRBV9 and TRBJ2-3; 10 positions agree with TRBD2. The CDR3 contains 15 residues. Germline V lookup: CDR1 SGDLS, CDR2 YYNGEE. Trimming took 4 bases from V and 6 from J; bases not matched to a gene: 8. DNA of the CDR3: TGTGCCAGCAGCTGGAGCGGGGGGGCTTTGGATACGCAGTATTTT. Its translation is CASSWSGGALDTQYF.

This clonotype occurred a few times. V gene TRBV5-1 combines with J gene TRBJ2-3; the D call may be TRBD1 or TRBD2 (5 bases each). V was pared by 2 bases and J by 3 bases, with 10 bases between. The CDR3 covers 14 residues. Germline CDR1 SGHRS, CDR2 YFSETQ. The chain's CDR3 is CASSFGTVTDTQYF. The DNA for the CDR3 is TGCGCCAGCAGCTTCGGGACGGTAACAGATACGCAGTATTTT.

The chain carries TRBV4-3 and TRBJ2-2; 12 bases agree with TRBD2. Germline values: CDR1 LGHNA, CDR2 YSLEER. The V and J ends lost 1 base and 4 bases, in that order; junction bases with no gene match: 1. The CDR3 length is 16 residues. The CDR3: CASSQGTSGATGELFF. In DNA, the CDR3 is TGCGCCAGCAGCCAAGGGACTAGCGGGGCCACCGGGGAGCTGTTTTTT.

The rearrangement uses TRBV19 and TRBJ2-7; possibly TRBD1 or TRBD2 for D (5 bases each). Between the trimmed V and J ends, which lost 5 bases and 4 bases, there was a span of 21 bases. Looked up from germline, CDR1 is LNHDA and CDR2 is SQIVND (reference sequence). The CDR3 totals 16 residues. The CDR3, as DNA: TGTGCCAGTAGTGTCCGTGTCGGGGCCAAGCCTTACGAGCAGTACTTC. This encodes CASSVRVGAKPYEQYF.

This clonotype was observed a handful of times. The chain combines TRBV20-1 with TRBJ2-1; 9 bases are a match to TRBD2. CDR1 and CDR2 (germline): DFQATT, SNEGSKA (reference sequence). The CDR3 has 13 residues. J was trimmed by 6 bases and V by 7 bases; bases with no gene match: 7. CDR3 residues: CSVTSGGINEQFF. CDR3 DNA: TGCAGTGTGACGAGCGGGGGGATCAATGAGCAGTTCTTC.

This clonotype was seen more than once but under ten times. The chain is built from TRBV20-1 and TRBJ1-5; 8 nucleotides match TRBD1. V shed 5 bases and J 6 bases; nucleotides not matched to a gene: 6. The length of the CDR3 is 13 residues. Per the germline V gene, CDR1 is DFQATT and CDR2 is SNEGSKA (reference sequence). The DNA of the CDR3 is TGCAGTGCTTGGACAGGGTCTAGTCAGCCCCAGCATTTT. It translates to CSAWTGSSQPQHF.

This chain links TRBV5-5 with TRBJ2-1, with D possibly TRBD1 on 6 matching bases. In germline, CDR1 is SGHKS, CDR2 YYEKEE (reference sequence). CDR3 length: 14 amino acids. Between the trimmed V and J ends, which lost 2 bases and 9 bases, there was a span of 15 bases. The CDR3 DNA follows: TGTGCCAGCAGCTTCGGGGACACAAGGGGTGAGCAGTTCTTC. Translated: CASSFGDTRGEQFF.

This clonotype has more than one count but fewer than ten. The chain links TRBV11-2 to TRBJ2-5, with 14 bases identical to TRBD2. The germline V gene encodes CDR1 SGHAT and CDR2 FQNNGV. The J segment lost 5 bases and the V segment lost 5 bases, leaving 10 bases of the junction unmatched. The length of the CDR3 is 17 residues. CDR3 sequence (DNA): TGTGCCAGCAGCCCGTTTGGGACTAGCGGGGGCGGGGAGACCCAGTACTTC. The encoded protein is CASSPFGTSGGGETQYF.

This clonotype was seen more than once but under ten times. This sequence joins TRBV5-1 and TRBJ2-5; TRBD2 is a possible D gene (6 bases). V dropped 0 bases and J dropped 7 bases, with 10 bases sitting between them. The CDR3 covers 13 residues. The germline V gene has CDR1 SGHRS and CDR2 YFSETQ. Written as DNA, the CDR3 is TGCGCCAGCAGCTTGGCCGGGACTCCGACCCAGTACTTC. Translation: CASSLAGTPTQYF.

The V call is TRBV12-3 or TRBV12-4, the J call TRBJ2-5, with 9 bases identical to TRBD1. This CDR3 region has 15 residues. V dropped 6 bases and J dropped 5; count of bases not matched to a gene: 10. CDR3 nucleotide sequence: TGTGCCAGCAGCCACACAGGGGGCAGGAGGGAGACCCAGTACTTC. Its translation is CASSHTGGRRETQYF.

This clonotype was seen once. The J gene is TRBJ2-3, the V gene TRBV29-1, with D unresolved. Germline CDR1 and CDR2: SQVTM and ANQGSEA. CDR3 length: 10 amino acids. Trimming removed 6 bases from V and 3 bases from J, with 4 bases in between. The CDR3, as DNA: TGCAGCGTCCAAACAGATACGCAGTATTTT. Protein sequence: CSVQTDTQYF.

The V and J genes are TRBV28 and TRBJ1-2; TRBD1 agrees at 7 bases. Germline V CDR1 and CDR2: MDHEN, SYDVKM. Trimming at V came to 4 bases and at J to 6 bases, leaving 11 bases not matched to a gene. The CDR3 sequence is 15 residues long. The CDR3 sequence: CASSSGRTGLHGYTF. CDR3 DNA sequence: TGTGCCAGCAGTTCGGGAAGGACAGGACTACATGGCTACACCTTC.

The chain couples TRBV4-3 to TRBJ1-2; the D gene is possibly TRBD1 (6 bases). Germline values: CDR1 LGHNA, CDR2 YSLEER. The CDR3 is 15 amino acids. The V end was cut by 0 bases, the J end by 6 bases, with 14 bases between. The CDR3 DNA reads as TGCGCCAGCAGCCAAGATCGCGGGGGCGCGGATGGCTACACCTTC. Its protein is CASSQDRGGADGYTF.

This clonotype turned up a few times. The chain joins TRBV7-3 to TRBJ1-1; the match to TRBD1 covers 8 bases. Germline trimming cut 1 base from V and 1 base from J; bases unmatched to any gene: 8. This CDR3 has 17 residues. Germline V gives CDR1 SGHTA, CDR2 FQGTGA. This CDR3 is CASSLMRGDRRNTEAFF. The CDR3 nucleotides read TGTGCCAGCAGCTTAATGAGGGGGGACAGGAGGAACACTGAAGCTTTCTTT.

There are a few counts of this clonotype. This rearrangement joins TRBV28 to TRBJ1-1, with D perhaps TRBD1 (5 bases). Trimming stripped 8 bases from V and 5 bases from J, with 12 bases between. Germline V lookup: CDR1 MDHEN, CDR2 SYDVKM. The CDR3 has 12 amino acids. CDR3 bases: TGTGCCAGCGCTGGGGCGAGTACTGAAGCTTTCTTT. As protein: CASAGASTEAFF.

V gene TRBV29-1 combines with J gene TRBJ2-7; TRBD1 aligns across 9 bases. V trimming: 4 bases; J trimming: 7 bases; junction bases outside the gene matches: 11. In germline, CDR1 is SQVTM, CDR2 ANQGSEA. This CDR3 comprises 14 residues. The CDR3 nucleotides read TGCAGCGTTGGGGTGAGGACAGGGGTGAGGGAGCAGTACTTC. This codes for CSVGVRTGVREQYF.

The chain is built from TRBV4-1 and TRBJ2-2; 13 nucleotides align to TRBD2. The CDR3 length is 17 residues. V trimming: 2 bases; J trimming: 6 bases; junction bases outside the gene matches: 6. The germline gives CDR1 MGHRA, CDR2 YSYEKL. CDR3 coding DNA: TGCGCCAGCAGCCAATCACCAACTAGCGGGGGGGCCGGGGAGCTGTTTTTT. As protein: CASSQSPTSGGAGELFF.

This clonotype was found a few times. The rearrangement links TRBV29-1 to TRBJ2-3; D not resolved. Germline V gene data show CDR1 as SQVTM and CDR2 as ANQGSEA. Deletions cut 5 bases from V and 3 bases from J, with 12 bases between. The CDR3 contains 13 residues. The CDR3 bases are TGCAGCGTTACAGTTTGGGTTACAGATACGCAGTATTTT. Translating gives CSVTVWVTDTQYF.